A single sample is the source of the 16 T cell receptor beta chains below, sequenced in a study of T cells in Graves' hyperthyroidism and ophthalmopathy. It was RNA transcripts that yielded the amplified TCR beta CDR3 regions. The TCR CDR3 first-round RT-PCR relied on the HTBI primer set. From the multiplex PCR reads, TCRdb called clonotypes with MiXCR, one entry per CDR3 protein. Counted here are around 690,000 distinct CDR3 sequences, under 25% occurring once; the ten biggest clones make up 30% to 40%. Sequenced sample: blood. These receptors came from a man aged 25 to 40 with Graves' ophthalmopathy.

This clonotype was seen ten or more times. The CDR3 sequence is CASSATGGAYGYTF. CDR3 in DNA: TGTGCCAGCAGTGCGACCGGGGGCGCTTATGGCTACACCTTC. The rearrangement uses TRBV12-3 or TRBV12-4 and TRBJ1-2, with TRBD1 as a possible D gene (6 bases). There are 14 residues in the CDR3. V was shortened by 5 bases and J by 5 bases, with 15 bases between the two germline ends.

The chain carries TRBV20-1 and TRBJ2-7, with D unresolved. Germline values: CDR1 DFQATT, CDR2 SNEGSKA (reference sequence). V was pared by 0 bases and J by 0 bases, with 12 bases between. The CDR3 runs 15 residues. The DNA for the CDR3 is TGCAGTGCTAGAGATTCCAAGAGGTACTCCTACGAGCAGTACTTC. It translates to CSARDSKRYSYEQYF.

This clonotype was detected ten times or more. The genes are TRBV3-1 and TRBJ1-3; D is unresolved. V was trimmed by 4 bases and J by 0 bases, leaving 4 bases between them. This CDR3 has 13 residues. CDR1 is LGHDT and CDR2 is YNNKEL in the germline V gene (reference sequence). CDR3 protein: CASSPHSGNTIYF. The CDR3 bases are TGTGCCAGCAGCCCCCACTCTGGAAACACCATATATTTT.

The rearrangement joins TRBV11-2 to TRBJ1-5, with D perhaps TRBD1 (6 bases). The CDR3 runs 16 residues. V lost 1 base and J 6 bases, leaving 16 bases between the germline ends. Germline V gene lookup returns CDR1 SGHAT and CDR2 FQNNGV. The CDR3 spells CASSLGMAGVGQPQHF. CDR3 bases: TGTGCCAGCAGCTTAGGGATGGCAGGGGTGGGTCAGCCCCAGCATTTT.

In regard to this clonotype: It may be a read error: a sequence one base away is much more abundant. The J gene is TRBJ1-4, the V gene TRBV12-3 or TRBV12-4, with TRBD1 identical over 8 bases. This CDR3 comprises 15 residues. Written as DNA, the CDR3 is TGTACCAGCAGTCCCACGGCAGGGGGCAATGAAAAACTGTTTTTT. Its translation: CTSSPTAGGNEKLFF.

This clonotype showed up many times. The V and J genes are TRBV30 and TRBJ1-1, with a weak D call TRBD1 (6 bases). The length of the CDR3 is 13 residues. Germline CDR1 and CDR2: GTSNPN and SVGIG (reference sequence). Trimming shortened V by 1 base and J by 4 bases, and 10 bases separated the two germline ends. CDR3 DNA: TGTGCCTGGAGTGGAGAACAGGGCACTGAAGCTTTCTTT. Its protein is CAWSGEQGTEAFF. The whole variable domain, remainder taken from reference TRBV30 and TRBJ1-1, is SQTIHQWPATLVQPVGSPLSLECTVEGTSNPNLYWYRQAAGRGLQLLFYSVGIGQISSEVPQNLSASRPQDRQFILSSKKLLLSDSGFYLCAWSGEQGTEAFFGQGTRLTVV.

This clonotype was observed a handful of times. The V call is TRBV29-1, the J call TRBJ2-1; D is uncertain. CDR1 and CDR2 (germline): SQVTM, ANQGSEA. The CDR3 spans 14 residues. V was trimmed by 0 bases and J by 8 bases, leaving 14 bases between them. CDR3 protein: CSVEDQSRVDEQFF. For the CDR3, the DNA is TGCAGCGTTGAAGATCAGAGTAGGGTAGATGAGCAGTTCTTC.

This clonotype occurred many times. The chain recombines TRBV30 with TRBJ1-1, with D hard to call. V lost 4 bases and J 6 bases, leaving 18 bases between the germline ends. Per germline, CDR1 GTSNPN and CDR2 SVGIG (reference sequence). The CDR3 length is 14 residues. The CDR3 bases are TGTGCCTGGATTCTGGACGGAAAGATATCTGAAGCTTTCTTT. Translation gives CAWILDGKISEAFF. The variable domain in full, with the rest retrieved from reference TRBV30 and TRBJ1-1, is SQTIHQWPATLVQPVGSPLSLECTVEGTSNPNLYWYRQAAGRGLQLLFYSVGIGQISSEVPQNLSASRPQDRQFILSSKKLLLSDSGFYLCAWILDGKISEAFFGQGTRLTVV.

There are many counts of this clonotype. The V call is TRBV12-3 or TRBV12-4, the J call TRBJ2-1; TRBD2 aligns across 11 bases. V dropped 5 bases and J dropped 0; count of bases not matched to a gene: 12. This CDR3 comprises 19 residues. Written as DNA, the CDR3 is TGTGCCAGCAGTCCACTGACTAGCGGGGACCTGAGCTCCTACAATGAGCAGTTCTTC. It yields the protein CASSPLTSGDLSSYNEQFF.

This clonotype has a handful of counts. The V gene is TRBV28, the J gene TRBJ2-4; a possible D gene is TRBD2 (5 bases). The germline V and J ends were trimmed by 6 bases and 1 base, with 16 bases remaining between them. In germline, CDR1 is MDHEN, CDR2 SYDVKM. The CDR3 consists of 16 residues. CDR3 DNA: TGTGCCAGCAGCCTCAGCGGAGTGGCGGCCAAAAACATTCAGTACTTC. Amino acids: CASSLSGVAAKNIQYF.

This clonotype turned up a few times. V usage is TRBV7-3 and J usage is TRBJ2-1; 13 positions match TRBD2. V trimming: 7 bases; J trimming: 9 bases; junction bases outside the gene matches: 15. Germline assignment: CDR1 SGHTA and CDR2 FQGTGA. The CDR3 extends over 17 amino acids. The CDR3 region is CASTIWKGTSGTFEQFF. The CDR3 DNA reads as TGTGCCAGCACCATATGGAAGGGGACTAGCGGGACTTTTGAGCAGTTCTTC.

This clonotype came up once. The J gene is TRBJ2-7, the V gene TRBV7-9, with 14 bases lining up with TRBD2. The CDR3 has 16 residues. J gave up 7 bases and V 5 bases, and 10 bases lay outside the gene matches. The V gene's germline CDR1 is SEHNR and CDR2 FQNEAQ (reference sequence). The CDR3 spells CASSHGTSGSQKEQYF. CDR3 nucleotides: TGTGCCAGCAGCCACGGGACTAGCGGGAGCCAGAAGGAGCAGTACTTC.

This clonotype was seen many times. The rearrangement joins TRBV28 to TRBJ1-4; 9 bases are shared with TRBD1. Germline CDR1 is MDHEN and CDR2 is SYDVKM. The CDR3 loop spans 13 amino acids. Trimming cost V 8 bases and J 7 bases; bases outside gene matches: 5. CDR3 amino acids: CASHRGLSEKLFF. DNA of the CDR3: TGTGCCAGCCACAGGGGGCTGAGTGAAAAACTGTTTTTT.

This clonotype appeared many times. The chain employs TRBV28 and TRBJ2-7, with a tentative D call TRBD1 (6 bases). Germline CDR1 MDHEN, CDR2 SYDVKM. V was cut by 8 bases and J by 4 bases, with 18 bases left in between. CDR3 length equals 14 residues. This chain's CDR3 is CASEPTGFNYEQYF. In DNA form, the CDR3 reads TGTGCCAGCGAACCCACAGGGTTTAATTACGAGCAGTACTTC.

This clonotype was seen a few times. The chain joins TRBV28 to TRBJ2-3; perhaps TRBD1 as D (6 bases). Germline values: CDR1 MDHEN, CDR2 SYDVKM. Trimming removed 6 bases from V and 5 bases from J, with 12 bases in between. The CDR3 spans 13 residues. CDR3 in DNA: TGTGCCAGCAGGACCCCAGGGGTAGATACGCAGTATTTT. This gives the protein CASRTPGVDTQYF.

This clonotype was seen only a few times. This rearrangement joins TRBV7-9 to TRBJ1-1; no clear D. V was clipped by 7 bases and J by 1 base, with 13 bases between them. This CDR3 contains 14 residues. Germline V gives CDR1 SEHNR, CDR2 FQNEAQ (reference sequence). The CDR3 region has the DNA TGTGCCAGCACCCTTGGCGGGGAGAACACTGAAGCTTTCTTT. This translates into CASTLGGENTEAFF.